The rows below give T cell receptor beta chains drawn from one sample of a study of metastatic and nonmetastatic thyroid tumors. TCRdb re-analyzed the PCR reads through MiXCR. The sample carries about 40,000 clones, roughly 16% recorded once. The sample was blood. The receptors shown here come from a female donor with papillary thyroid cancer or a benign thyroid nodule (not recorded which). Some clones in this sample may be carry-over from other donors' samples. CDR3s include the opening cysteine and the closing phenylalanine or tryptophan. A D gene is named only where the DNA matches it firmly. Rows give clone size only sometimes, using once, few, many, or a class for an expanded clone.

>TRBJ2-7|TRBD1|14|TRBV7-9|many
TGTGCCAGCAGCCCGGACAGGGGCCCCTACGAGCAGTACTTC
CASSPDRGPYEQYF
>TRBJ1-3|NA|13|TRBV6-1|NA
TGTTCCAGCAGCTCCATCGGTGGAAACACCATATATTTT
CSSSSIGGNTIYF
>TRBJ2-1|TRBD2|18|TRBV13|many
TGTGCCAGCAGCTTAGATTTCTCGGTGCTAGCGGGGTACAATGAGCAGTTCTTC
CASSLDFSVLAGYNEQFF
>TRBJ2-5|TRBD2|19|TRBV4-2|many
TGTGCCAGCAGCCAAGATCGGGGACTAGCGGGAGGGCCAGGAGAGACCCAGTACTTC
CASSQDRGLAGGPGETQYF
>TRBJ1-2|NA|16|TRBV5-1|many
TGCGCCAGCAGCTTGGGGGCCCTCGGGGATCGGTATGGCTACACCTTC
CASSLGALGDRYGYTF
>TRBJ1-6|NA|12|TRBV6-1|medium-sized
TGTGCCAGCAGAACTTATAATTCACCCCTCCACTTT
CASRTYNSPLHF
>TRBJ1-3|TRBD1|18|TRBV6-6|few
TGTGCCAGCAGCCGCACCCCGGGACAGGGGGCGCCAGGAAACACCATATATTTT
CASSRTPGQGAPGNTIYF
>TRBJ1-6|NA|15|TRBV20-1|many
TGCAGTGCTAGTCGGCCGATCGAGGAGAATTCACCCCTCCACTTT
CSASRPIEENSPLHF
>TRBJ2-7|NA|15|TRBV15|many
TGTGCCACCAGCAGAGATTTAGACGGGAACGACGAGCAGTACTTC
CATSRDLDGNDEQYF
>TRBJ1-4|NA|14|TRBV6-1|NA
TGTGCCAGCAGACTTGAACGGATTAATGAAAAACTGTTTTTT
CASRLERINEKLFF
>TRBJ1-1|NA|16|TRBV5-1|many
TGCGCCAGCAGCTTGGCTGGGGGAGATATGAACACTGAAGCTTTCTTT
CASSLAGGDMNTEAFF
>TRBJ2-3|TRBD2|17|TRBV6-6|NA
TGTGCCAGCAGTTACACTAGCGGTTTAGATTACACAGATACGCAGTATTTT
CASSYTSGLDYTDTQYF
>TRBJ2-3|NA|15|TRBV28|many
TGTGCCAGCAGTTTGAGGGGGGGGCTAACAGATACGCAGTATTTT
CASSLRGGLTDTQYF
>TRBJ2-2|NA|15|TRBV12-3/TRBV12-4|few
TGTGCCAGCAGTTTAGACGGGACGCACACCGGGTACCTGTTTTTT
CASSLDGTHTGYLFF
>TRBJ2-7|NA|13|TRBV2|NA
TGTGCCAGCGACGGCAGAGAAAACTACGAGCAGTACTTC
CASDGRENYEQYF
>TRBJ1-1|TRBD1|14|TRBV6-1|few
TGTGCCAGCAGCCAATACAGGGGGGTGTCTGAAGCTTTCTTT
CASSQYRGVSEAFF
>TRBJ2-7|NA|13|TRBV10-3|few
TGTGCCACCAGGGGCTATAGCTCCTACGAGCAGTACTTC
CATRGYSSYEQYF
>TRBJ1-1|TRBD1|13|TRBV20-1|many
TGCAGTGCCGACAGGGGTGGACAGTCTGAAGCTTTCTTT
CSADRGGQSEAFF
>TRBJ1-2|NA|12|TRBV6-1|few
TGTGCCATTGCAGCTCTGAACTATGGCTACACCTTC
CAIAALNYGYTF
>TRBJ2-1|NA|13|TRBV18|many
TGTGCCAGCTCACCGTCTTGGAACAATGAGCAGTTCTTC
CASSPSWNNEQFF
>TRBJ1-6|TRBD1|18|TRBV7-8|NA
TGTGCCAGCAGCTTAGTATGGTGGGACAGGGTGAAGAATTCACCCCTCCACTTT
CASSLVWWDRVKNSPLHF
>TRBJ2-6|TRBD1|18|TRBV11-1|NA
TGTGCCAGCAGCTTTGGGACAGGGAAAAGCTCTGGGGCCAACGTCCTGACTTTC
CASSFGTGKSSGANVLTF
>TRBJ1-5|TRBD1|13|TRBV24-1|many
TGTGCCACCGGGACAGGGGAGAATCAGCCCCAGCATTTT
CATGTGENQPQHF
>TRBJ1-3|NA|14|TRBV7-8|NA
TGTGCCAGCAGCTTAGACTCAACTGGAAACACCATATATTTT
CASSLDSTGNTIYF
>TRBJ1-1|NA|15|TRBV6-1|many
TGTGCCAGCAGCCGAACAGGGACTTTGAACACTGAAGCTTTCTTT
CASSRTGTLNTEAFF
>TRBJ1-2|NA|12|TRBV5-5|many
TGTGCCAGCAGCTTGGTCAGATATGGCTACACCTTC
CASSLVRYGYTF
>TRBJ2-2|TRBD2|19|TRBV5-6|many
TGTGCCAGCAGCTTTATATACGGGACTAGCGGGGCCAACACCGGGGAGCTGTTTTTT
CASSFIYGTSGANTGELFF
>TRBJ2-1|TRBD2|16|TRBV11-2|many
TGTGCCAGCAGCTCGATGGGACTAGCGGGAGTAAATGAGCAGTTCTTC
CASSSMGLAGVNEQFF
>TRBJ1-2|TRBD1|16|TRBV6-1|few
TGTGCCAGCAGTGATTTGGGACAGCCTGCTAACTATGGCTACACCTTC
CASSDLGQPANYGYTF
>TRBJ2-3|TRBD2|17|TRBV7-6|many
TGTGCCAGCAGCTTAGATGCGGCGGGGGGCGGGTCAGATACGCAGTATTTT
CASSLDAAGGGSDTQYF
>TRBJ2-7|NA|14|TRBV2|many
TGTGCCAGCATAAAGTCGGAGAGCTCCTACGAGCAGTACTTC
CASIKSESSYEQYF
>TRBJ1-6|TRBD1|14|TRBV5-4|many
TGTGCCAGCAGCGATGACAGGGAGAAATCACCCCTCCACTTT
CASSDDREKSPLHF
>TRBJ2-7|TRBD1|13|TRBV7-2|NA
TGTGCCAGCAGCGGACAGACAGGGATCGGGCAGTACTTC
CASSGQTGIGQYF
>TRBJ2-1|TRBD1|13|TRBV30|NA
TGTGCCTGTGACAGGGGATCCTACAATGAGCAGTCCTTC
CACDRGSYNEQSF
>TRBJ2-3|TRBD2|17|TRBV4-2|many
TGTGCCAGCAGCCAAGGTGGGCCCGGGACTACCACAGATACGCAGTATTTT
CASSQGGPGTTTDTQYF
>TRBJ2-2|NA|14|TRBV7-8|many
TGTGCCAGCAGCCCCCGGAGGAATCCCGGGGAGCTGTTTTTT
CASSPRRNPGELFF
>TRBJ2-7|NA|15|TRBV9|many
TGTGCCAGCAGCGTAGGCACAGAAAGCTCCTACGAGCAGTACTTC
CASSVGTESSYEQYF
>TRBJ1-1|NA|12|TRBV5-5|many
TGTGCCAGCAGCCCGCAGGGAGTTGAAGCTTTCTTT
CASSPQGVEAFF
>TRBJ2-5|TRBD2|15|TRBV3-1|many
TGTGCCAGCAGCCAGCTAGCGGGAGGACAAGAGACCCAGTACTTC
CASSQLAGGQETQYF
>TRBJ1-2|NA|13|TRBV7-9|NA
TGTGCCAGCAGACACTCCCGGATGTCTGGCTGCACCTTC
CASRHSRMSGCTF
>TRBJ1-1|NA|12|TRBV24-1|many
TGTGCCACCAGTGAGGGAGGCACTGAAGCTTTCTTT
CATSEGGTEAFF
>TRBJ2-1|TRBD2|15|TRBV7-2|many
TGTGCCAGCAGCCTAGGGGCTAGCGGGGGATCCAAGCAGTTCTTC
CASSLGASGGSKQFF
>TRBJ2-2|TRBD2|19|TRBV30|many
TGTGCCTGGTTTCCTCCGGGACTAGCGGGAGTTTTGGACACCGGGGAGCTGTTTTTT
CAWFPPGLAGVLDTGELFF
>TRBJ2-7|TRBD1|13|TRBV6-1|few
TGTGCCAGCAGTGACAGGGGGCCTACGTGGCAGTACTTC
CASSDRGPTWQYF
>TRBJ2-5|NA|14|TRBV5-1|many
TGCGCCAGCAGCTTCCGGGACGCCAAAGAGACCCAGTACTTC
CASSFRDAKETQYF
>TRBJ2-5|TRBD2|15|TRBV5-1|many
TGCGCCAGCAGCCGTAGGACTAGACACCAAGAGACCCAGTACTTC
CASSRRTRHQETQYF
>TRBJ1-5|NA|15|TRBV27|many
TGTGCCAGCTCCCTCAGGGCGCAGGGAGGTCAGCCCCAGCATTTT
CASSLRAQGGQPQHF
>TRBJ2-2|NA|15|TRBV5-5|many
TGTGCCAGCAGCCCTTCGGAGCCGAGAACCGGGGAGCTGTTTTTT
CASSPSEPRTGELFF
>TRBJ1-2|NA|15|TRBV27|many
TGTGCCAGCAGTACCCTGATGGGGCTCAACTATGGCTACACCTTC
CASSTLMGLNYGYTF
>TRBJ2-5|NA|16|TRBV7-7|NA
TGTGCTGGCAGCGCAAGTAGTCTGACTAGACAAGAGACCCAGTACTTT
CAGSASSLTRQETQYF
>TRBJ2-7|TRBD1|16|TRBV13|many
TGTGCCAGCAGCCAACCCGGGACAGGGCTCACGGACGAGCAGTACTTC
CASSQPGTGLTDEQYF
>TRBJ2-7|TRBD2|16|TRBV6-1|many
TGTGCCAGCTTTCCAGCGGGGGGACGAAGCTCCTACGAGCAGTACTTC
CASFPAGGRSSYEQYF
>TRBJ2-6|NA|15|TRBV3-1|many
TGTGCCAGCAGCCAGAGTTGGTTTGGGGCCAACGTCCTGACTTTC
CASSQSWFGANVLTF
>TRBJ1-6|NA|12|TRBV6-6|few
TGTGACAGCAGTTACTCCAGTTCACCACTCCACTTT
CDSSYSSSPLHF
>TRBJ2-5|NA|13|TRBV12-3/TRBV12-4|NA
TGTGCCAGCAGTTTAGTAGTTCGGGAGACCCAGTACTTC
CASSLVVRETQYF
>TRBJ2-7|NA|14|TRBV20-1|NA
TGCAGTGCTATGACAGCGGCTAGGGGTTACGAGCAGTACTTC
CSAMTAARGYEQYF
>TRBJ2-7|NA|13|TRBV24-1|many
TGTGCCACCGAGAGTAGCGGAACCTACGAGCAGTACTTC
CATESSGTYEQYF
>TRBJ1-2|TRBD1|14|TRBV5-1|many
TGCGCCAGCAGCCCATTAACAGGGGGCTATGGCTACACCTTC
CASSPLTGGYGYTF
>TRBJ2-7|TRBD2|15|TRBV3-1|many
TGTGCCAGCAGCCCCGGGACTAGCGGGGTGTACGAGCAGTACTTC
CASSPGTSGVYEQYF